What follows are 25 T cell receptor beta chains derived from one specimen sequenced in a study of graft-versus-host responses after intestinal transplantation (dated by TCRdb to the early 2020s). The time point label for this specimen denotes: cells obtained before transplantation from donor or recipient. Their antigens are not known. Libraries were prepared through the immunoSEQ multiplex PCR assay. Held by TCRdb, this immuneACCESS table contains in-frame sequences only and omits some clones. Under half of the omission traces to an unresolved V gene where checked; the cause of the rest is unknown. The sample includes 30,000 to 40,000 clones, with 94% observed a single time. About 0.22% of the sample lies in the top ten. The material sequenced was unstimulated CD4+ T cells sorted from spleen or lymph node cells, taken before transplant. The receptor set was obtained from a human donor who was the organ donor for an intestinal transplant.

The CDR3 loop reads CASSQAGGSNQPQHF. The CDR3 region has the DNA TGTGCCAGTAGTCAGGCAGGGGGAAGCAATCAGCCCCAGCATTTT. The rearrangement uses TRBV19 and TRBJ1-5; 7 nucleotides match TRBD1. CDR3 length equals 15 residues. The germline gives CDR1 LNHDA, CDR2 SQIVND (reference sequence). Losses at the gene ends were 5 bases for V and 1 base for J; bases not matched to a gene: 5. The full variable domain, its missing parts supplied by reference TRBV19 and TRBJ1-5, is DGGITQSPKYLFRKEGQNVTLSCEQNLNHDAMYWYRQDPGQGLRLIYYSQIVNDFQKGDIAEGYSVSREKKESFPLTVTSAQKNPTAFYLCASSQAGGSNQPQHFGDGTRLSIL.

The chain uses TRBV7-2 and TRBJ2-7; TRBD1 aligns across 7 bases. The V and J ends lost 4 bases and 7 bases, in that order; junction bases with no gene match: 13. This CDR3 has 15 amino acids. The germline gives CDR1 SGHTA, CDR2 FQGNSA. As DNA, the CDR3 is TGTGCCAGCAGCTCGCCGCCCCGACAGGGTCGGGAGCAGTACTTC. Residues: CASSSPPRQGREQYF.

The chain couples TRBV30 to TRBJ1-2, with D perhaps matching TRBD1 (5 bases). V was clipped by 0 bases and J by 3 bases, with 5 bases between them. The germline gives CDR1 GTSNPN, CDR2 SVGIG (reference sequence). The CDR3 covers 12 residues. CDR3 sequence: CAWSVQDYGYTF. CDR3 bases: TGTGCCTGGAGTGTACAGGACTATGGCTACACCTTC.

This chain uses TRBV2 with TRBJ2-3; 13 nucleotides line up with TRBD2. Germline V gene lookup returns CDR1 SNHLY and CDR2 FYNNEI. CDR3 size: 18 residues. Trimming removed 6 bases from V and 4 bases from J; junction bases left unmatched: 13. The CDR3 DNA reads TGTGCCAGCAGGAAACTAGCGGGGGGGCCGTTCCCCCCAGATACGCAGTATTTT. Its protein product is CASRKLAGGPFPPDTQYF.

This chain connects TRBV7-8 to TRBJ1-2; D perhaps matches TRBD1 (5 bases). The CDR3 sequence is 13 residues long. Germline V lookup: CDR1 SGHVS, CDR2 FQNEAQ. V was shortened by 1 base and J by 6 bases, with 9 bases between the two germline ends. The CDR3 sequence is CASSLEGAHGYTF. DNA of the CDR3: TGTGCCAGCAGCTTAGAAGGGGCCCATGGCTACACCTTC.

The genes are TRBV28 and TRBJ1-3; the D gene is possibly TRBD1 (6 bases). The CDR3 totals 15 residues. Looked up from germline, CDR1 is MDHEN and CDR2 is SYDVKM. V dropped 5 bases and J dropped 4 bases, with 15 bases sitting between them. For the CDR3, the DNA is TGTGCCAGCAGTAGACAGGAAACTGCGGGAAACACCATATATTTT. This encodes CASSRQETAGNTIYF.

This sequence joins TRBV6-6 and TRBJ2-6; TRBD1 matches 9 bases. This CDR3 region has 15 residues. The V gene's germline CDR1 is MNHNY and CDR2 SVGAGI (reference sequence). V lost 5 bases and J lost 4; bases outside the gene matches: 3. This CDR3 is CASSMTGGGANVLTF. CDR3 coding DNA: TGTGCCAGCAGTATGACAGGGGGAGGGGCCAACGTCCTGACTTTC.

This chain connects TRBV6-4 to TRBJ1-6; no definite D call. This CDR3 has 15 amino acids. The V and J ends lost 3 bases and 4 bases respectively, with 10 bases between them. The V gene's germline CDR1 is MRHNA and CDR2 SNTAGT. Written as DNA, the CDR3 is TGTGCCAGCAGTGAGGGTAGTCAGTATAATTCACCCCTCCACTTT. As protein: CASSEGSQYNSPLHF.

V is TRBV28 and J is TRBJ2-3; the match to TRBD1 covers 7 bases. J lost 5 bases, V lost 2 bases, and 4 bases had no gene match. Germline V gene lookup returns CDR1 MDHEN and CDR2 SYDVKM. The CDR3 length is 14 residues. CDR3 in DNA: TGTGCCAGCAGTTTAGAAAGGGGGCTAGATACGCAGTATTTT. It codes for CASSLERGLDTQYF.

Notes on this clone: Relative to the germline gene, one junction end is altered; a read error may explain this. The CDR3: CASSPRPGNTGELFF. The CDR3 DNA reads TGTGCTAGCAGCCCCCGACCGGGGAACACCGGGGAGCTGTTTTTT. The V gene is TRBV7-7, the J gene TRBJ2-2; D gene uncertain. The CDR3 consists of 15 residues. Germline loops: CDR1 SSHAT, CDR2 FNYEAQ (reference sequence).

The chain uses TRBV23-1 and TRBJ1-3, with D unclear. TRBV23-1 falls under the ORF class, with uncertain function. Deletions cut 6 bases from V and 1 base from J, with 10 bases between. This CDR3 is built from 14 residues. Written as DNA, the CDR3 is TGCGCCAGCAGATGTGACTGGTCTGGAAACACCATATATTTT. As protein: CASRCDWSGNTIYF.

The chain couples TRBV29-1 to TRBJ1-2; 7 bases are a match to TRBD1. CDR3 length: 13 residues. With V trimmed by 7 bases and J by 8 bases, 13 bases remained unmatched. CDR1 and CDR2 from the germline V gene are SQVTM and ANQGSEA. The CDR3 sequence is CSAGRGRVEGYTF. The CDR3 DNA is TGCAGCGCAGGAAGGGGGCGCGTCGAGGGCTACACCTTC.

The chain recombines TRBV27 with TRBJ1-1; maybe TRBD1 (5 bases). The CDR3 sequence is 14 residues long. Trimming pared 3 bases from V and 0 bases from J, leaving 8 bases between. The germline V gene encodes CDR1 MNHEY and CDR2 SMNVEV (reference sequence). The CDR3, as DNA: TGTGCCAGCAGTTTGCGGGGGATGAACACTGAAGCTTTCTTT. This encodes CASSLRGMNTEAFF.

V gene TRBV5-6 combines with J gene TRBJ1-5; weak D call: TRBD1 (5 bases). The length of the CDR3 is 14 residues. Germline CDR1 is SGHDT and CDR2 is YYEEEE. The V gene lost 3 bases and the J gene lost 2 bases, with 9 bases spanning the gap. The CDR3 sequence is CASSSLGGNQPQHF. The CDR3 DNA follows: TGTGCCAGCAGCTCCCTGGGGGGCAATCAGCCCCAGCATTTT.

The rearrangement uses TRBV7-8 and TRBJ1-4; D gene uncertain. CDR1 is SGHVS, CDR2 FQNEAQ, per germline. The CDR3 is 16 amino acids. Trimming stripped 5 bases from V and 3 bases from J, with 16 bases between. Written as DNA, the CDR3 is TGTGCCAGCAGCCCACTGGATCCACTCCCTAATGAAAAACTGTTTTTT. This translates into CASSPLDPLPNEKLFF.

The V call is TRBV11-2, the J call TRBJ1-6; 7 nucleotides match TRBD1. Trimming took 4 bases from V and 6 from J; bases not matched to a gene: 0. Germline V gene data show CDR1 as SGHAT and CDR2 as FQNNGV. The CDR3 has 13 amino acids. CDR3 loop: CASSWDSNSPLHF. The CDR3 DNA follows: TGTGCCAGCAGCTGGGACAGTAATTCACCCCTCCACTTT.

This clone was picked up a small number of times. The chain carries TRBV6-1 and TRBJ1-4; D not resolved. The V gene's germline CDR1 is MNHNS and CDR2 SASEGT. The length of the CDR3 is 15 residues. V was cut by 2 bases and J by 1 base, with 8 bases left in between. The CDR3 is CASSEISGTNEKLFF. CDR3 bases: TGTGCCAGCAGTGAAATTTCAGGAACTAATGAAAAACTGTTTTTT.

This chain uses TRBV18 with TRBJ1-1; D is perhaps TRBD1 (6 bases). This CDR3 has 18 amino acids. V lost 0 bases and J lost 6, with 23 bases in between. Germline CDR1 and CDR2: KGHSH and LQKENI. The CDR3: CASSPPVVGRGSFAEAFF. DNA for the CDR3: TGTGCCAGCTCACCACCGGTGGTAGGTAGGGGGTCGTTCGCTGAAGCTTTCTTT. Complete variable domain (other parts from reference TRBV18 and TRBJ1-1): NAGVMQNPRHLVRRRGQEARLRCSPMKGHSHVYWYRQLPEEGLKFMVYLQKENIIDESGMPKERFSAEFPKEGPSILRIQQVVRGDSAAYFCASSPPVVGRGSFAEAFFGQGTRLTVV.

This chain links TRBV10-3 with TRBJ1-5, with 7 positions matching TRBD1. Losses at the gene ends were 2 bases for V and 2 bases for J; bases not matched to a gene: 0. Germline CDR1 ENHRY, CDR2 SYGVKD. CDR3 size: 14 residues. This CDR3 is CAISEGQGNQPQHF. The CDR3 nucleotides read TGTGCCATCAGTGAGGGACAGGGCAATCAGCCCCAGCATTTT.

J is TRBJ2-7 and V is TRBV6-5; D could derive from TRBD1 or TRBD2 (5 bases each). The germline V gene encodes CDR1 MNHEY and CDR2 SVGAGI. The V and J ends lost 2 bases and 1 base respectively, with 9 bases between them. This CDR3 is 14 amino acids long. CDR3 coding DNA: TGTGCCAGCAGTTACCGGGACCCTTCCTACGAGCAGTACTTC. Its protein product is CASSYRDPSYEQYF.

This sequence joins TRBV11-2 and TRBJ2-1; 10 positions match TRBD2. The V and J ends lost 5 bases and 8 bases, in that order; junction bases with no gene match: 18. This CDR3 is built from 18 residues. The germline V gene encodes CDR1 SGHAT and CDR2 FQNNGV. The CDR3 is CASSPRGRGSGGADEQFF. CDR3 nucleotides: TGTGCCAGCAGCCCAAGGGGCCGGGGGAGCGGGGGGGCCGATGAGCAGTTCTTC.

In nucleotides, the CDR3 is TGTGCCAGCAGTCCTCAAAGATGGGGCTACACCTTC. The encoded protein is CASSPQRWGYTF. The chain combines TRBV2 with TRBJ1-2; D gene unclear. The CDR3 loop spans 12 amino acids. Germline V gene lookup returns CDR1 SNHLY and CDR2 FYNNEI. V was trimmed by 5 bases and J by 8 bases, leaving 12 bases between them.

A single count supports this clone. CDR3 DNA: TGTGCCAGCAGCTTGGGAGGGAGTTGGGGGGCAATAGATACGCAGTATTTT. Translation: CASSLGGSWGAIDTQYF. This chain connects TRBV5-4 to TRBJ2-3; D may be TRBD1 or TRBD2 (6 bases each). Germline-derived CDR1 and CDR2 are SGHNT and YYREEE (reference sequence). CDR3 length: 17 amino acids. Trimming took 0 bases from V and 5 from J, leaving 19 bases between them.

The chain employs TRBV2 and TRBJ2-3; 8 bases match TRBD1. CDR1 and CDR2 from the germline V gene are SNHLY and FYNNEI. With 7 bases clipped from V and 4 bases from J, the junction kept 7 bases outside the gene matches. This CDR3 has 14 residues. DNA for the CDR3: TGTGCCAGCAATCGGGAACAGGGGGCAGATACGCAGTATTTT. It yields the protein CASNREQGADTQYF.

This sequence joins TRBV18 and TRBJ1-2, with TRBD1 matching 7 bases. With 4 bases clipped from V and 1 base from J, the junction kept 9 bases outside the gene matches. There are 16 residues in the CDR3. The germline V gene has CDR1 KGHSH and CDR2 LQKENI. This CDR3 reads CASSLQTGIYNYGYTF. DNA of the CDR3: TGTGCCAGCTCACTCCAGACAGGGATATATAACTATGGCTACACCTTC.